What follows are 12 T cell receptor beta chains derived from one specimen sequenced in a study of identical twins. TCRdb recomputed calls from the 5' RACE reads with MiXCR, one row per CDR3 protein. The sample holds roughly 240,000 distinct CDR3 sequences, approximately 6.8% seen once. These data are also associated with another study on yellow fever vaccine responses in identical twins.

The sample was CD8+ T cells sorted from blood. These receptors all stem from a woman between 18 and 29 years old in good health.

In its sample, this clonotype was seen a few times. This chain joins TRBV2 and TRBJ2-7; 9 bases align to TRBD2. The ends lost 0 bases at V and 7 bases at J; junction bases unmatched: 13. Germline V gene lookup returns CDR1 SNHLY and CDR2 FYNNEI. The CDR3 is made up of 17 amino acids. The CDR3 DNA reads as TGTGCCAGCAGTGAAGCTATGGGCGGGGGGGCTCGGAGGGAGCAGTACGTC. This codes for CASSEAMGGGARREQYV.

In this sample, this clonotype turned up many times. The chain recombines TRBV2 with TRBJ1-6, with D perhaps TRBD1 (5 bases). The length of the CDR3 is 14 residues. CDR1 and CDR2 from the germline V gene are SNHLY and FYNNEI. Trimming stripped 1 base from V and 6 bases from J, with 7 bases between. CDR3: CASSEGQSNSPLHF. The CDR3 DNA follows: TGTGCCAGCAGTGAAGGACAGAGTAATTCACCCCTCCACTTT.

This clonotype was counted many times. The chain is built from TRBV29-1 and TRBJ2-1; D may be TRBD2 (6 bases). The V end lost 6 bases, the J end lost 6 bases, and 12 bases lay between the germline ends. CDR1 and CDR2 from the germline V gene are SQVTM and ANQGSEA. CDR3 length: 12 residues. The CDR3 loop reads CSVSQGGNEQFF. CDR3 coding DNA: TGCAGCGTGAGTCAGGGAGGCAATGAGCAGTTCTTC.

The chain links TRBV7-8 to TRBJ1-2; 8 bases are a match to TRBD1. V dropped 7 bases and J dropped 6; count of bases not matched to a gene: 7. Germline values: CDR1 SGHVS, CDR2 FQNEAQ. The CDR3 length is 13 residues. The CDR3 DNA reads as TGTGCCAGCACCCCTGACAGGGGCGATGGCTACACCTTC. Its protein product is CASTPDRGDGYTF.

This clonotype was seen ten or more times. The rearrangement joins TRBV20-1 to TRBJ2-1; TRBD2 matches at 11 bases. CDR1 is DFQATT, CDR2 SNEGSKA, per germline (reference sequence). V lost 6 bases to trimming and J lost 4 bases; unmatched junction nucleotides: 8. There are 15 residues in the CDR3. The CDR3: CSAVGLAANYNEQFF. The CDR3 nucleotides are TGCAGTGCCGTGGGACTAGCGGCAAATTACAATGAGCAGTTCTTC.

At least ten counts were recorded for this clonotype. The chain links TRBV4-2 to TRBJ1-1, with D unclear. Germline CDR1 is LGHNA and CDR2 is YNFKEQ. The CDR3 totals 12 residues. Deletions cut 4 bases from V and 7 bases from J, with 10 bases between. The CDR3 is CASSRGGDEAFF. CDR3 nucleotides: TGTGCCAGCAGCCGAGGCGGGGATGAAGCTTTCTTT.

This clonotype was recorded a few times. The DNA of the CDR3 is TGTGCCAGCAGTTCCCCCCGCCAACCCGGTCACCATGAGCAGTTCTTC. It translates to CASSSPRQPGHHEQFF. The chain combines TRBV28 with TRBJ2-1; D call uncertain. Germline V gives CDR1 MDHEN, CDR2 SYDVKM. Trimming took 4 bases from V and 8 from J, leaving 21 bases between them. The CDR3 loop spans 16 amino acids.

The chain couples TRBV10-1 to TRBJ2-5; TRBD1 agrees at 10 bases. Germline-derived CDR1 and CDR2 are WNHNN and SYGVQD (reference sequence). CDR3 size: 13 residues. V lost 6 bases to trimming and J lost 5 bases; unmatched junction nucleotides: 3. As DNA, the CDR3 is TGCGCCAGCAGGGACAGGGGGAGGGAGACCCAGTACTTC. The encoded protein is CASRDRGRETQYF.

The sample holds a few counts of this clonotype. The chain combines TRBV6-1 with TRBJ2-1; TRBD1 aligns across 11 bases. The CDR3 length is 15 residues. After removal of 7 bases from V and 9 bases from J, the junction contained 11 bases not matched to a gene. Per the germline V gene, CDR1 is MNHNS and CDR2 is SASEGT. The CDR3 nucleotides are TGTGCCAGCACCCCGCCAGGACAGGGGGCAGGTGAGCAGTTCTTC. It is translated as CASTPPGQGAGEQFF.

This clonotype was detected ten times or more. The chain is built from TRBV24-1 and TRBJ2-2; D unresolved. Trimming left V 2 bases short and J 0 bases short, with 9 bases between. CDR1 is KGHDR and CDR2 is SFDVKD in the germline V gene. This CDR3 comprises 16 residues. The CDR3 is CATSDSLRTNTGELFF. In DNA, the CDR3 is TGTGCCACCAGTGATTCACTGCGAACGAACACCGGGGAGCTGTTTTTT.

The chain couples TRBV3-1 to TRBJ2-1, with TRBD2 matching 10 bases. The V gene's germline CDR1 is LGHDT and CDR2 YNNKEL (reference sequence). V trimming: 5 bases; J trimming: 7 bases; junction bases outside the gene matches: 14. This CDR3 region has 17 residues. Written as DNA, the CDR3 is TGTGCCAGCAGCTGGGATACCCTAGCGGGAGTGAGTAATGAGCAGTTCTTC. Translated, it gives CASSWDTLAGVSNEQFF.

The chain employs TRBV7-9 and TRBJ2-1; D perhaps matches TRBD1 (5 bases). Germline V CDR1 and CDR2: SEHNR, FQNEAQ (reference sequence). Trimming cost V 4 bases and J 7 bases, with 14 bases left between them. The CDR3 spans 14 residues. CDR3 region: CASSSRERWNEQFF. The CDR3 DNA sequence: TGTGCCAGCAGCTCCAGGGAAAGGTGGAATGAGCAGTTCTTC.